This T cell receptor beta chain was observed in a study of a mutant IDH1 vaccine in newly diagnosed glioma. The wider study: Earlier therapy was either radiotherapy, temozolomide, or both, and most got both. Study conclusions and caveats: Among all patients, vaccine-induced immune responses occurred in over 80%.

Time point indicated: baseline, week 1 (first vaccination visit). Stated treatment: pre-vaccination baseline after standard-of-care therapy. The CDR3 spans 17 residues. The V gene's germline CDR1 is SGHAT and CDR2 FQNNGV. The V and J ends lost 1 base and 0 bases respectively, with 13 bases between them. Clones were sequenced by immunoSEQ multiplex PCR, and TCRdb holds only the in-frame ones, with some missing. The profile covers 15,000 or so clones, with about 80% appearing a single time and 8% to 10% taken by the ten largest. For this clone: Its antigen remains unidentified.

The genes are TRBV11-2 and TRBJ2-1; D possibly uses TRBD1 or TRBD2 (7 bases each). The source of this sequence is a man aged 35 to 55 with glioma. The source was PBMCs, collected from a glioma patient treated with radiotherapy, temozolomide or both. The CDR3 coding sequence is TGTGCCAGCAGCTTAGCAGGGGGGGCTTACTCCTACAATGAGCAGTTCTTC. Translated: CASSLAGGAYSYNEQFF. The full variable domain, its missing parts supplied by reference TRBV11-2 and TRBJ2-1, is EAGVAQSPRYKIIEKRQSVAFWCNPISGHATLYWYQQILGQGPKLLIQFQNNGVVDDSQLPKDRFSAERLKGVDSTLKIQPAKLEDSAVYLCASSLAGGAYSYNEQFFGPGTRLTVL.